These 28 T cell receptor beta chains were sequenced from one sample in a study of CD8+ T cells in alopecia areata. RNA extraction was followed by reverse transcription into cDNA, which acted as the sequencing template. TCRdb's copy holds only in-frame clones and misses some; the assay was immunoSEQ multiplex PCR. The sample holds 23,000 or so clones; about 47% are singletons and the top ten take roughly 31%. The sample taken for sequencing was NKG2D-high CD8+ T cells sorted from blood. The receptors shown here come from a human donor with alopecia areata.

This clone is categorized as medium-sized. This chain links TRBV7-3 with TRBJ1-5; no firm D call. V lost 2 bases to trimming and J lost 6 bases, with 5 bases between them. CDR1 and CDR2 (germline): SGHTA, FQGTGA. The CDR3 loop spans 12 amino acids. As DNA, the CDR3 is TGTGCCAGCAGCTTAGGTGGTCAGCCCCAGCATTTT. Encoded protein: CASSLGGQPQHF.

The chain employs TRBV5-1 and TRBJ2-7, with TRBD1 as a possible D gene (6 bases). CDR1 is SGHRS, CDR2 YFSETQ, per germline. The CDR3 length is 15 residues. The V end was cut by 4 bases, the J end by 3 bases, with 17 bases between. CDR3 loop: CASSPTRTVHYEQYF. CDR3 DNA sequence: TGCGCCAGCAGCCCTACAAGGACAGTCCACTACGAGCAGTACTTC.

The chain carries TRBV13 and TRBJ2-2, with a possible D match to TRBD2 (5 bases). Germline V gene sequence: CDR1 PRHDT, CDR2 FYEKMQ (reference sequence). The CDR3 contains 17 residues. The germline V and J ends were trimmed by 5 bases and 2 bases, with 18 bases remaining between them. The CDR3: CASSPYGGPVNTGELFF. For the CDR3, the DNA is TGTGCCAGCAGCCCTTACGGAGGACCAGTAAACACCGGGGAGCTGTTTTTT.

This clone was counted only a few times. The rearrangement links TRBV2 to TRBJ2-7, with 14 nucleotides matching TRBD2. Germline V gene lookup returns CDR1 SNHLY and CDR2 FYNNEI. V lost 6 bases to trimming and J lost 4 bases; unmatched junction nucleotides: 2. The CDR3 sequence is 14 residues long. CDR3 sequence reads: CASRGTSGRYEQYF. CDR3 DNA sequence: TGTGCCAGCAGAGGGACTAGCGGGAGATACGAGCAGTACTTC.

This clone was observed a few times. The CDR3 region is CASSDNANTEAFF. The DNA of the CDR3 is TGTGCCAGCAGTGATAATGCTAACACTGAAGCTTTCTTT. The rearrangement links TRBV2 to TRBJ1-1; unclear D gene. This CDR3 has 13 amino acids. Trimming left V 3 bases short and J 2 bases short, with 7 bases between. Per germline, CDR1 SNHLY and CDR2 FYNNEI.

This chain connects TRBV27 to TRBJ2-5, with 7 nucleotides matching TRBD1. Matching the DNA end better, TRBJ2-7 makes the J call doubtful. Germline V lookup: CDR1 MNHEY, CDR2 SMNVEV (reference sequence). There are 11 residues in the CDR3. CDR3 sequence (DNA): TGTGCCAGCTCGACAGGGATCGAGCAGTACTTC. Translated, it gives CASSTGIEQYF.

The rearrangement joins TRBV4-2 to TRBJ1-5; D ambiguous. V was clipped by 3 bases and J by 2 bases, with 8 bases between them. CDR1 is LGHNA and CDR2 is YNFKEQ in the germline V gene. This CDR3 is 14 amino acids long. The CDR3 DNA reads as TGTGCCAGCAGCCATGGGCAGGGCAATCAGCCCCAGCATTTT. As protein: CASSHGQGNQPQHF.

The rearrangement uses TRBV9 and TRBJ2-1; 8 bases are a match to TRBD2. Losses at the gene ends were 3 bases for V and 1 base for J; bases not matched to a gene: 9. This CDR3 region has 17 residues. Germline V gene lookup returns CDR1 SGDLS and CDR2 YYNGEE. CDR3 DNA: TGTGCCAGCAGCGAAGGGGCTAGCGGGTATTCCTACAATGAGCAGTTCTTC. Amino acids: CASSEGASGYSYNEQFF.

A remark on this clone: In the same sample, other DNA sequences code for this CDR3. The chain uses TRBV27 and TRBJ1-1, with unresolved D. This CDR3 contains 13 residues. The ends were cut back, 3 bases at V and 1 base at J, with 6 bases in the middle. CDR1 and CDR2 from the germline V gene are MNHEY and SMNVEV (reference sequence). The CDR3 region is CASSFGGNTEAFF. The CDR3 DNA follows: TGTGCCAGCAGTTTCGGAGGGAACACTGAAGCTTTCTTT.

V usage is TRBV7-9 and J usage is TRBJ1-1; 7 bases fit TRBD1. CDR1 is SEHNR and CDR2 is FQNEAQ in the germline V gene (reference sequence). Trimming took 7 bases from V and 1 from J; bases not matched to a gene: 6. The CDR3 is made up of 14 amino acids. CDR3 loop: CASNNRDRNTEAFF. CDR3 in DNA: TGTGCCAGCAATAATAGGGACAGGAACACTGAAGCTTTCTTT.

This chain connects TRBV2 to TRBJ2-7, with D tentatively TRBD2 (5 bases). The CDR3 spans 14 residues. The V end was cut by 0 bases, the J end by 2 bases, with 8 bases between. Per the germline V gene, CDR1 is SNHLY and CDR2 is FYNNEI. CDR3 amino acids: CASSEAMGAYEQYF. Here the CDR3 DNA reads TGTGCCAGCAGTGAAGCAATGGGAGCCTACGAGCAGTACTTC.

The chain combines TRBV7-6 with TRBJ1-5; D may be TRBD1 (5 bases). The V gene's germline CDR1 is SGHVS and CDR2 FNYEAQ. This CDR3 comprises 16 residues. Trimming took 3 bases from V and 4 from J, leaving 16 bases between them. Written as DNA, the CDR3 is TGTGCCAGCAGCTTGGGTCGGGGTAGGGGAAATCAGCCCCAGCATTTT. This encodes CASSLGRGRGNQPQHF.

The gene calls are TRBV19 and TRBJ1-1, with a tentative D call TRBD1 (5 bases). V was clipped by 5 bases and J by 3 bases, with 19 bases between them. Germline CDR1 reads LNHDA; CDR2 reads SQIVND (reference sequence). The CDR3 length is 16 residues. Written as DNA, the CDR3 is TGTGCCAGTAGTTGGATGGGACGAAAGGGCGACACTGAAGCTTTCTTT. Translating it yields CASSWMGRKGDTEAFF.

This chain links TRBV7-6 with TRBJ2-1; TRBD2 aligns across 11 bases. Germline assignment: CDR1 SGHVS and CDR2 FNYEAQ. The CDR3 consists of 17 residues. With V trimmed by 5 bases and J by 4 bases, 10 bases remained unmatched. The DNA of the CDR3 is TGTGCCAGCAGCCATACCGGGACTAGCGGAACATACAATGAGCAGTTCTTC. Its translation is CASSHTGTSGTYNEQFF.

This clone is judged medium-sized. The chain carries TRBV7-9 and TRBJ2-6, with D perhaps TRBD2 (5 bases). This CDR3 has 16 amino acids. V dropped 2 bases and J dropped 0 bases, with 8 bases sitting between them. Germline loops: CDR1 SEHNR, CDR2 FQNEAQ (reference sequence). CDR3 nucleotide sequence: TGTGCCAGCAGCTTATATCGGGACTCTGGGGCCAACGTCCTGACTTTC. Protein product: CASSLYRDSGANVLTF.

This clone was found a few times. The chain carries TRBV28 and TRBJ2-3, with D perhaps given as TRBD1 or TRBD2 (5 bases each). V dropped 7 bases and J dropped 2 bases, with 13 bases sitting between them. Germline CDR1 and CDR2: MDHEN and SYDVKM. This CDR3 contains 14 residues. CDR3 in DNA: TGTGCCAGCACCCGGGACGGATACACAGATACGCAGTATTTT. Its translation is CASTRDGYTDTQYF.

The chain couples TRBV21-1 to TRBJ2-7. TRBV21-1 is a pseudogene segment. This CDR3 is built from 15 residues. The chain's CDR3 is CASPILRAEHYEQYF. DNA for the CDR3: TGTGCCAGCCCGATACTAAGGGCCGAACACTACGAGCAGTACTTC.

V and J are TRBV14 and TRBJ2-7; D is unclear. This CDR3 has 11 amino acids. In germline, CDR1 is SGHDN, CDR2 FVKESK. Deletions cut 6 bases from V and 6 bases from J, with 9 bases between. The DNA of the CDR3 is TGTGCCAGCAGACAAAGGATCGAGCAGTACTTC. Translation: CASRQRIEQYF.

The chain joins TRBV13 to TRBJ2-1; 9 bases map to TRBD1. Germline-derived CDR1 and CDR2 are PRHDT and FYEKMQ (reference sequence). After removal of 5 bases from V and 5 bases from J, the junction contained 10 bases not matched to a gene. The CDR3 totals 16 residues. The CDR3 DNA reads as TGTGCCAGCAGCCAGGACAGGGGACGGGTCGACAATGAGCAGTTCTTC. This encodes CASSQDRGRVDNEQFF.

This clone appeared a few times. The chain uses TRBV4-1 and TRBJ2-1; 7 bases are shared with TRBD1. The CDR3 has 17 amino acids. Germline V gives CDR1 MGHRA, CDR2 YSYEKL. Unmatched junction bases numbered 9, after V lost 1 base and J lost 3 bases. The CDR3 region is CASSQVRQGIGYNEQFF. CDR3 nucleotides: TGCGCCAGCAGCCAAGTACGACAGGGTATAGGCTACAATGAGCAGTTCTTC.

This chain's CDR3 is CASSALADTQYF. The CDR3 DNA reads as TGTGCCAGCAGCGCTCTCGCGGATACGCAGTATTTT. The chain carries TRBV9 and TRBJ2-3; D uncertain. Germline CDR1 is SGDLS and CDR2 is YYNGEE. The CDR3 runs to 12 residues. V lost 3 bases to trimming and J lost 6 bases, with 8 bases between them.

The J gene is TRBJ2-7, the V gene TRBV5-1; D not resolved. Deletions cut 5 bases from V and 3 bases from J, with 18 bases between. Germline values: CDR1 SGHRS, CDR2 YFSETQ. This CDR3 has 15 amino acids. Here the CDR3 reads CASRQITGPDYEQYF. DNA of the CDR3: TGCGCCAGCAGGCAAATTACCGGACCAGACTACGAGCAGTACTTC.

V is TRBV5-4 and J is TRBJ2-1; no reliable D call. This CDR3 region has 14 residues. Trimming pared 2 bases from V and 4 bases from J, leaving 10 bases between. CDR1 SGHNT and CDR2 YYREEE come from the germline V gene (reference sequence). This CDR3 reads CASSLGLLYNEQFF. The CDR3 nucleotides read TGTGCCAGCAGCTTAGGCTTACTTTACAATGAGCAGTTCTTC.

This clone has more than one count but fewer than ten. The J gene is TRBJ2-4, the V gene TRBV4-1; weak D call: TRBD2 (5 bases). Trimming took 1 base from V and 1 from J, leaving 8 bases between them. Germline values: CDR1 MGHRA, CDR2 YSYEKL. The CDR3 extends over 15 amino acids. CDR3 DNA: TGCGCCAGCAGCCAAGGGGGAGTTGCCAAAAACATTCAGTACTTC. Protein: CASSQGGVAKNIQYF.

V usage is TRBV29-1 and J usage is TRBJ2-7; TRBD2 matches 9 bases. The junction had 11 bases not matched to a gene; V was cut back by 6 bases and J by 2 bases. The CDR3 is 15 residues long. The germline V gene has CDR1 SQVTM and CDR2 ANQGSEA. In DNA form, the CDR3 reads TGCAGCGTGGGCCTCCACAGCGGGAGGACCTACGAGCAGTACTTC. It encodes CSVGLHSGRTYEQYF.

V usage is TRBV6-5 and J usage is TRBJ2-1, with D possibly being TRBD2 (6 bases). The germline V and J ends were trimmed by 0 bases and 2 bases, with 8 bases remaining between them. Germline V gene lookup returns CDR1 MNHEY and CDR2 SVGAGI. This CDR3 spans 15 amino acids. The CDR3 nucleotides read TGTGCCAGCAGTTACTCGGGGGGTCCCTACAATGAGCAGTTCTTC. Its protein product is CASSYSGGPYNEQFF.

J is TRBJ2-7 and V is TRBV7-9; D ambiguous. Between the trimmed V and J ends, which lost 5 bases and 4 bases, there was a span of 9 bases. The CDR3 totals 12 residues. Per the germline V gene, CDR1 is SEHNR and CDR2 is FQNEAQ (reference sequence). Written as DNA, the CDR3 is TGTGCCAGCAGCCCAGACTGGTACGAGCAGTACTTC. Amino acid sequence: CASSPDWYEQYF.

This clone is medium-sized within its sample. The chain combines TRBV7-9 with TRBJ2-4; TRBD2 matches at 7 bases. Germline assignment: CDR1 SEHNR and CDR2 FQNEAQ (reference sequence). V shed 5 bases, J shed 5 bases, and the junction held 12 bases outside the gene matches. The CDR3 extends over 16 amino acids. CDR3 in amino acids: CASSPAGGSRENIQYF. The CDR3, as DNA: TGTGCCAGCAGCCCGGCGGGCGGGAGTAGGGAAAACATTCAGTACTTC.